This T cell receptor beta chain is from a study of glioma-infiltrating T cells after dendritic cell vaccination. This table comes from immunoSEQ multiplex PCR, and its TCRdb copy is limited to in-frame clones, with some not included. The sample consists of about 92,000 clones, about nine tenths of them appearing once. With V trimmed by 5 bases and J by 0 bases, 4 bases remained unmatched. In germline, CDR1 is MNHEY, CDR2 SMNVEV (reference sequence). This CDR3 is built from 14 residues. Worth noting for this clone: Its target is not known.

Study-level points and caveats: Only a small number of patients had complete blood and tumor samples. No direct clonality-survival link was found; a diverse polyclonal response may matter.

The starting material was blood, obtained before dendritic cell vaccination. The V gene is TRBV27, the J gene TRBJ2-7; 7 bases are shared with TRBD1. This clonotype originated in a human donor with glioblastoma. The CDR3: CASSLSGGSYEQYF. CDR3 sequence (DNA): TGTGCCAGCAGTCTCTCAGGGGGCTCCTACGAGCAGTACTTC.